The clone carrying this T cell receptor (beta chain) was observed many times. The sample belongs to a study of early T cells in non-severe SARS-CoV-2 infection. The germline V gene encodes CDR1 SGHVS and CDR2 FNYEAQ. CDR3 length: 16 amino acids. V was clipped by 5 bases and J by 1 base, with 15 bases between them. Unique molecular identifiers were attached to individual cDNA molecules. MiXCR, run by TCRdb on the 5' RACE reads, gives a single entry per CDR3 protein. In the table there are fewer than 35,000 distinct CDR3 sequences, around 4% of which are singletons. The clonotype comes from an adult who was a healthcare worker with PCR-confirmed SARS-CoV-2 infection or an uninfected control (not recorded which). The chain uses TRBV7-6 and TRBJ1-3, with D tentatively TRBD1 (6 bases). The sequencing input was whole blood. CDR3 DNA: TGTGCCAGCAGCATTAACAGGGACCGGTCTGGAAACACCATATATTTT. Its translation is CASSINRDRSGNTIYF.